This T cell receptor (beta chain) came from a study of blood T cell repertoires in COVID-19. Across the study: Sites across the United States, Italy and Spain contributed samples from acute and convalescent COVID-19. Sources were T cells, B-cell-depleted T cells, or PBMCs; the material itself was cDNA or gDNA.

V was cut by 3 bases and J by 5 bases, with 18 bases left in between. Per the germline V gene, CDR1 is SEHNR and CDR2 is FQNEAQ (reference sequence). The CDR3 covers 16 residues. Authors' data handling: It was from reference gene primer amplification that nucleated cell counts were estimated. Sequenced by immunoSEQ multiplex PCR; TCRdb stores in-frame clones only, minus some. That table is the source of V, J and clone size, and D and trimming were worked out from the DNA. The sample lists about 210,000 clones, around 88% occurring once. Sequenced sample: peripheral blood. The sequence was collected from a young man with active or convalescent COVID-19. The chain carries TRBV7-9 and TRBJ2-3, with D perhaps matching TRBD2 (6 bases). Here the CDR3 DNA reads TGTGCCAGCAGCTTCTGGCAACTAGGGAGGAAAGATACGCAGTATTTT. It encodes CASSFWQLGRKDTQYF.